The 20 T cell receptor beta chains reported below all come from one sample, sequenced in a study of T cell repertoires in cytomegalovirus infection. TCRdb ran MiXCR on the reads and lists one entry per CDR3 protein. The sample yields fewer than 250,000 distinct CDR3 sequences, about 12% seen once. Source material: PBMCs. These receptors were collected from a human donor in good health (CMV status not recorded). Some clones in this sample may be carry-over from other donors' samples.

The chain joins TRBV19 to TRBJ2-5; TRBD1 might be the D (5 bases). There are 12 residues in the CDR3. The germline V gene has CDR1 LNHDA and CDR2 SQIVND (reference sequence). Trimming pared 6 bases from V and 5 bases from J, leaving 10 bases between. Here the CDR3 DNA reads TGTGCCAGTAGCCAGGGAAAGGAGACCCAGTACTTC. Its translation is CASSQGKETQYF. The variable domain in full, with the rest retrieved from reference TRBV19 and TRBJ2-5, is DGGITQSPKYLFRKEGQNVTLSCEQNLNHDAMYWYRQDPGQGLRLIYYSQIVNDFQKGDIAEGYSVSREKKESFPLTVTSAQKNPTAFYLCASSQGKETQYFGPGTRLLVL.

This clonotype was detected a few times. DNA for the CDR3: TGTGCCAGCAGTGTCCCACAGGGAGAAGAGACCCAGTACTTC. This codes for CASSVPQGEETQYF. The chain couples TRBV28 to TRBJ2-5, with D maybe TRBD1 (6 bases). The CDR3 extends over 14 amino acids. CDR1 and CDR2 (germline): MDHEN, SYDVKM. V shed 5 bases and J shed 3 bases, with 13 bases lying between them.

This clonotype was detected many times. The V gene is TRBV6-6, the J gene TRBJ1-5; a weak D match, TRBD1 (5 bases). CDR1 MNHNY and CDR2 SVGAGI come from the germline V gene (reference sequence). The CDR3 has 14 amino acids. The germline V and J ends were trimmed by 7 bases and 7 bases, with 17 bases remaining between them. This CDR3 is CASTYGGTGQPQHF. As DNA, the CDR3 is TGTGCCAGCACCTACGGGGGGACTGGGCAGCCCCAGCATTTT.

This clonotype was found many times. The V and J genes are TRBV14 and TRBJ2-2, with D unclear. V shed 0 bases and J shed 4 bases, with 6 bases lying between them. The CDR3 contains 14 residues. Germline-derived CDR1 and CDR2 are SGHDN and FVKESK. CDR3 nucleotides: TGTGCCAGCAGCCAAGAGATTATCACCGGGGAGCTGTTTTTT. Its translation is CASSQEIITGELFF.

The sample holds many counts of this clonotype. V is TRBV19 and J is TRBJ2-3; D perhaps matches TRBD1 (5 bases). This CDR3 is 14 amino acids long. CDR1 and CDR2 (germline): LNHDA, SQIVND (reference sequence). The ends were cut back, 3 bases at V and 2 bases at J, with 9 bases in the middle. CDR3: CASSMGLTTDTQYF. CDR3 nucleotides: TGTGCCAGTAGTATGGGGCTAACCACAGATACGCAGTATTTT.

J is TRBJ2-2 and V is TRBV2; D unresolved. Deletions cut 3 bases from V and 2 bases from J, with 7 bases between. The germline CDR1 and CDR2 sequences are SNHLY and FYNNEI. The CDR3 consists of 14 residues. The CDR3 reads CASSENSNTGELFF. The CDR3 DNA reads TGTGCCAGCAGTGAGAACTCCAACACCGGGGAGCTGTTTTTT.

This clonotype showed up just a few times. The chain links TRBV28 to TRBJ2-1, with 8 bases aligning to TRBD2. Trimming removed 2 bases from V and 7 bases from J; junction bases left unmatched: 4. This CDR3 spans 14 amino acids. Germline loops: CDR1 MDHEN, CDR2 SYDVKM. As DNA, the CDR3 is TGTGCCAGCAGTTTAACTAGCGGACAAAATGAGCAGTTCTTC. As protein: CASSLTSGQNEQFF.

The rearrangement joins TRBV20-1 to TRBJ1-2; 10 bases line up with TRBD1. Germline V gene data show CDR1 as DFQATT and CDR2 as SNEGSKA (reference sequence). Trimming took 6 bases from V and 8 from J; bases not matched to a gene: 9. There are 13 residues in the CDR3. CDR3 sequence reads: CSARAGTGVGYTF. Written as DNA, the CDR3 is TGCAGTGCAAGGGCCGGGACAGGGGTCGGCTACACCTTC.

This clonotype was seen repeatedly, ten times or more. The V and J genes are TRBV7-3 and TRBJ2-1; 9 nucleotides line up with TRBD2. The CDR3 is 17 amino acids. Losses at the gene ends were 2 bases for V and 0 bases for J; bases not matched to a gene: 5. Germline CDR1 SGHTA, CDR2 FQGTGA. The CDR3 region is CASSLELAGASYNEQFF. CDR3 sequence (DNA): TGTGCCAGCAGCTTAGAACTAGCGGGCGCCTCCTACAATGAGCAGTTCTTC.

Ten or more counts support this clonotype. The genes are TRBV7-2 and TRBJ2-4; D call uncertain. Germline loops: CDR1 SGHTA, CDR2 FQGNSA. Trimming stripped 5 bases from V and 0 bases from J, with 11 bases between. There are 15 residues in the CDR3. The CDR3 sequence: CASSPETIAKNIQYF. The CDR3 nucleotides read TGTGCCAGCAGCCCCGAGACGATAGCCAAAAACATTCAGTACTTC.

CDR3 coding DNA: TGTGCCAGCAGCTTAGTAGAGAACACCGGGGAGCTGTTTTTT. This gives the protein CASSLVENTGELFF. The chain has TRBV7-6 and TRBJ2-2; the D is unclear. The V end lost 1 base, the J end lost 1 base, and 4 bases lay between the germline ends. CDR1 and CDR2 from the germline V gene are SGHVS and FNYEAQ. This CDR3 contains 14 residues.

This clonotype was counted a few times. This chain joins TRBV29-1 and TRBJ2-2; maybe TRBD2 (6 bases). The V gene lost 7 bases and the J gene lost 5 bases, with 20 bases spanning the gap. Germline values: CDR1 SQVTM, CDR2 ANQGSEA. The CDR3 is 15 amino acids. CDR3 protein: CSATSFGAGTGELFF. DNA of the CDR3: TGCAGCGCCACCTCGTTTGGGGCGGGGACCGGGGAGCTGTTTTTT.

This clonotype was detected many times. The chain uses TRBV7-9 and TRBJ2-7; TRBD1 might be the D (6 bases). Trimming removed 4 bases from V and 5 bases from J, with 12 bases in between. Germline V CDR1 and CDR2: SEHNR, FQNEAQ (reference sequence). This CDR3 region has 13 residues. The CDR3 loop reads CASSSQGLDEQYF. CDR3 in DNA: TGTGCCAGCAGCTCCCAGGGGTTAGACGAGCAGTACTTC. Looking up the rest from reference TRBV7-9 and TRBJ2-7 gives the full variable domain: DTGVSQNPRHKITKRGQNVTFRCDPISEHNRLYWYRQTLGQGPEFLTYFQNEAQLEKSRLLSDRFSAERPKGSFSTLEIQRTEQGDSAMYLCASSSQGLDEQYFGPGTRLTVT.

This clonotype was seen many times. J is TRBJ2-5 and V is TRBV12-3 or TRBV12-4; 8 bases align to TRBD2. V lost 5 bases to trimming and J lost 2 bases; unmatched junction nucleotides: 10. The CDR3 length is 16 residues. The CDR3: CASSPEMRGVQETQYF. The CDR3 DNA follows: TGTGCCAGCAGTCCCGAGATGCGGGGGGTTCAAGAGACCCAGTACTTC.

The table lists this clonotype with many counts. The rearrangement links TRBV7-3 to TRBJ2-3, with a possible D match to TRBD1 (6 bases). From germline, CDR1 is SGHTA and CDR2 FQGTGA. The CDR3 runs 14 residues. Trimming stripped 5 bases from V and 0 bases from J, with 9 bases between. CDR3 protein: CASSPGVSTDTQYF. CDR3 DNA sequence: TGTGCCAGCAGCCCAGGGGTGAGCACAGATACGCAGTATTTT.

There are a few counts of this clonotype. J is TRBJ2-7 and V is TRBV18; 8 bases match TRBD1. CDR1 and CDR2 (germline): KGHSH, LQKENI. J lost 2 bases, V lost 3 bases, and 6 bases had no gene match. This CDR3 is built from 15 residues. For the CDR3, the DNA is TGTGCCAGCTCACCTGGACAGGGATACCCCTACGAGCAGTACTTC. It specifies CASSPGQGYPYEQYF.

The J gene is TRBJ1-1, the V gene TRBV7-9; maybe TRBD1 (5 bases). Deletions cut 5 bases from V and 0 bases from J, with 13 bases between. The CDR3 is made up of 15 amino acids. Germline V gives CDR1 SEHNR, CDR2 FQNEAQ (reference sequence). CDR3 region: CASSPQGPLNTEAFF. CDR3 nucleotides: TGTGCCAGCAGCCCTCAGGGACCGCTGAACACTGAAGCTTTCTTT. Combining the CDR3 with reference TRBV7-9 and TRBJ1-1 gives the whole variable domain DTGVSQNPRHKITKRGQNVTFRCDPISEHNRLYWYRQTLGQGPEFLTYFQNEAQLEKSRLLSDRFSAERPKGSFSTLEIQRTEQGDSAMYLCASSPQGPLNTEAFFGQGTRLTVV.

This clonotype was detected only a few times. The rearrangement joins TRBV14 to TRBJ1-5; TRBD1 aligns across 11 bases. Per the germline V gene, CDR1 is SGHDN and CDR2 is FVKESK. The length of the CDR3 is 17 residues. J was trimmed by 1 base and V by 1 base; bases with no gene match: 3. The CDR3 nucleotides are TGTGCCAGCAGCCAAGGGACAGGGGGCGGGAGCAATCAGCCCCAGCATTTT. Its protein product is CASSQGTGGGSNQPQHF.

This clonotype has ten or more counts. The J gene is TRBJ1-1, the V gene TRBV7-2, with a possible D match to TRBD1 (6 bases). CDR3 length: 13 residues. Trimming left V 6 bases short and J 4 bases short, with 12 bases between. Germline CDR1 SGHTA, CDR2 FQGNSA. The DNA of the CDR3 is TGTGCCAGCAGTGGGACATTGATCACTGAAGCTTTCTTT. Its protein product is CASSGTLITEAFF. Variable domain in full (rest from reference TRBV7-2 and TRBJ1-1): GAGVSQSPSNKVTEKGKDVELRCDPISGHTALYWYRQSLGQGLEFLIYFQGNSAPDKSGLPSDRFSAERTGGSVSTLTIQRTQQEDSAVYLCASSGTLITEAFFGQGTRLTVV.

This clonotype was found a few times. This chain links TRBV20-1 with TRBJ1-2, with D possibly matching TRBD1 (6 bases). The CDR3 runs to 11 residues. Germline V gene lookup returns CDR1 DFQATT and CDR2 SNEGSKA (reference sequence). The CDR3 bases are TGCAGGACGGACAGTTACTATGGCTACACCTTC. Protein product: CRTDSYYGYTF.